This TCR beta chain comes out of a study of blood T cell repertoires in COVID-19 (dated by TCRdb to the early 2020s). About the study as a whole: Samples from collaborators originated in the United States, Italy and Spain and spanned both the acute and convalescent phases of COVID-19. The repertoires were released in a freely available public database meant as a resource for research on the immune response to SARS-CoV-2. The prospective study material was composed of cDNA or gDNA derived from T cells, B-cell-depleted T cells, or PBMCs. The dataset comprised deeply sampled blood TCRbeta repertoires from subjects exposed to, actively infected with, or recovered from COVID-19. A de-identified subject ID, COVID-19 status, age in years and sex were almost always included in the sample metadata. Where available, HLA class I and class II types were taken from metadata supplied by the sample provider and were not determined by assay-based typing. Samples were obtained from the ongoing ImmuneRACE study (first 160 participants) and from some 1,300 subjects provided by 6 global collaborators. Paper-wide results and their limitations: The quantity of clinical and demographic metadata differed by source and by participant and was supplied without curation.

Remarks on this clone: Its antigen is still unknown. Base qualities were left out, and no much larger clone turns up one base away.

Enrolling through a virtual design, the prospective study's participants ranged in age from roughly 18 to 90 years and lived across roughly 24 United States geographic areas. Cohort assignment in the prospective study relied on participant-reported clinical history from a screening survey and a study questionnaire. Recovered participants in ImmuneRACE Cohort 3 were defined as having two consecutive negative NP/OP PCR tests, clearance from a healthcare professional, or resolution of symptoms. Mobile phlebotomists in the prospective study collected whole blood, serum and a nasopharyngeal or oropharyngeal swab from every participant. Prospective study participants could optionally give additional blood draws and questionnaires over a 2-month period. Before DNA extraction, prospective study blood samples were shipped either frozen or at room temperature. TCRbeta CDR3 regions were amplified from genomic DNA using the immunoSEQ Assay, a bias-controlled multiplex PCR. As for the authors' bioinformatics: Within the assay, amplification of reference gene primers was used to estimate how many nucleated cells each sample contained. Sequence reads were collapsed and filtered to measure the absolute abundance of every unique TCRbeta CDR3 rearrangement. Productive Simpson clonality was computed per sample as the square root of Simpson's diversity index over productive rearrangements. TCRdb holds this immuneACCESS table with in-frame rearrangements only. Some clones are missing; in checked studies, unresolved V genes explain under half, and the rest has no known cause. Clone size and V and J calls were adopted from that table, with D and trimming inferred from the DNA. Counted in this sample were some 250,000 clones; 70% to 90% of them appeared once. About 1.9% of the sample is in the top ten clones.

Sequencing was performed on PBMCs or T cells enriched from blood (not recorded which). The TCR was taken from a woman aged 45-59 years who had recovered from COVID-19.

The encoded CDR3 is CASSYSIYYNEQFF. The DNA sequence is as follows: TGTGCCAGCAGTTATAGCATTTACTACAATGAGCAGTTCTTC. The chain was built from TRBV13 and TRBJ2-1, with the D gene call left open. From the germline V gene (reference sequence), CDR1 is PRHDT and CDR2 is FYEKMQ. The CDR3, from cysteine to phenylalanine, totals 14 residues. Here the CDR3 DNA is all that survives: 42 bases in frame from base 1. Trimming removed 6 bases from V and 3 bases from J, leaving 12 bases between the germline ends.